The present entry profiles one T cell receptor beta chain with its context. This entry is derived from a study of CD8 T cells in ankylosing spondylitis. V lost 1 base and J lost 4, with 10 bases in between. The CDR3 covers 15 residues. Germline CDR1 is KGHDR and CDR2 is SFDVKD. By quantitative 5'-RACE with molecular barcodes, the TCR beta libraries were made. MiXCR was run by TCRdb on the 5' RACE reads, yielding one entry per CDR3 protein. This table holds approximately 350,000 distinct CDR3 sequences, approximately 20% found once. The V and J genes are TRBV24-1 and TRBJ2-1; perhaps D is TRBD1 or TRBD2 (5 bases each). Material for sequencing was blood, either unsorted or a sorted T cell fraction (not recorded which). This clonotype was obtained from a male donor with ankylosing spondylitis or in good health (not recorded which). In DNA, the CDR3 is TGTGCCACCAGTGATTTTAGGGACGGGTACAATGAGCAGTTCTTC. Translated, it gives CATSDFRDGYNEQFF.